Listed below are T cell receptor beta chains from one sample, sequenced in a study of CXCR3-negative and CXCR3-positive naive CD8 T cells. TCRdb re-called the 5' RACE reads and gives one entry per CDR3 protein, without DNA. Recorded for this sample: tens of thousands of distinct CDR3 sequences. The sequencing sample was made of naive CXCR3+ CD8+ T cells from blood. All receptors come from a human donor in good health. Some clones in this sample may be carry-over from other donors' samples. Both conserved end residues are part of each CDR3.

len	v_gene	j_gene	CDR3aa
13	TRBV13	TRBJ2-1	CASSLGGSNEQFF
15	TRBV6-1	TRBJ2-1	CASSAPRMGYNEQFF
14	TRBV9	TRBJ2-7	CASSVPGKDYEQYF
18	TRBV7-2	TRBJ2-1	CASSLVPTGLAVYNEQFF
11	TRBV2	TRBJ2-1	CASRLGNEQFF
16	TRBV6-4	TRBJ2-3	CASSEVAGGFTDTQYF
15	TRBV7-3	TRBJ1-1	CASSQAQGVNTEAFF
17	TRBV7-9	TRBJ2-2	CASSQTTGQANAGELFF
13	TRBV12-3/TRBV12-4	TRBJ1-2	CASSFDGGNGYTF
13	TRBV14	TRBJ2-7	CASSQGKSYEQYF
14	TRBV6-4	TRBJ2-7	CASSYSGSPYEQYF
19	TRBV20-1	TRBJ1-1	CSAREVARQGVFFDTEAFF